The next 14 T cell receptor beta chains were all read from a single sample in a study of shared clonotypes between healthy human individuals. Profiled with immunoSEQ multiplex PCR; TCRdb holds only in-frame clones, not every one. The table shows some 2 million clones, with roughly 96% occurring only once. Material: naive CD4+ T cells sorted from blood. Subset in this sample: CD45RA+ positively selected. These receptors came from a man younger than 35 in good health.

The chain recombines TRBV19 with TRBJ1-1; D ambiguous. This CDR3 comprises 15 residues. Germline V gives CDR1 LNHDA, CDR2 SQIVND (reference sequence). V was cut by 4 bases and J by 3 bases, with 15 bases left in between. CDR3 in DNA: TGTGCCAGTAGTACTCAGACCGTGCCGGACACTGAAGCTTTCTTT. Translation gives CASSTQTVPDTEAFF.

CDR3 protein: CAGNHGGETQYF. CDR3 in DNA: TGTGCCGGAAACCATGGGGGGGAGACCCAGTACTTC. The chain combines TRBV2 with TRBJ2-5; tentative D call: TRBD2 (6 bases). CDR1 is SNHLY, CDR2 FYNNEI, per germline. V shed 11 bases and J shed 5 bases, with 15 bases lying between them. There are 12 residues in the CDR3. The full variable domain, in which reference TRBV2 and TRBJ2-5 provide the parts outside the CDR3, is EPEVTQTPSHQVTQMGQEVILRCVPISNHLYFYWYRQILGQKVEFLVSFYNNEISEKSEIFDDQFSVERPDGSNFTLKIRSTKLEDSAMYFCAGNHGGETQYFGPGTRLLVL.

This chain connects TRBV10-1 to TRBJ2-3, with a possible D match to TRBD2 (6 bases). Trimming took off 6 bases at V and 1 base at J, with 14 bases between the two ends. Germline V lookup: CDR1 WNHNN, CDR2 SYGVQD (reference sequence). This CDR3 has 15 amino acids. The CDR3 protein is CASSASSVGTDTQYF. In DNA form, the CDR3 reads TGCGCCAGCAGCGCCTCTAGCGTGGGCACAGATACGCAGTATTTT.

This clone was seen once. The J gene is TRBJ2-5, the V gene TRBV7-2; TRBD2 is a possible D gene (6 bases). This CDR3 is 13 amino acids long. Germline CDR1 reads SGHTA; CDR2 reads FQGNSA. V lost 1 base and J lost 4, with 7 bases in between. CDR3 residues: CASSLEAGETQYF. CDR3 DNA sequence: TGTGCCAGCAGCTTAGAAGCGGGAGAGACCCAGTACTTC.

V gene TRBV30 combines with J gene TRBJ1-4; 12 bases fit TRBD1. The CDR3 runs to 14 residues. Germline V gives CDR1 GTSNPN, CDR2 SVGIG (reference sequence). Unmatched junction bases numbered 9, after V lost 6 bases and J lost 10 bases. The chain's CDR3 is CACTRDRGQGKLFF. The CDR3 region has the DNA TGTGCCTGTACCAGGGACAGGGGGCAAGGAAAACTGTTTTTT.

The CDR3 sequence is CASSFVGNSPYEQYF. CDR3 nucleotides: TGTGCCAGCAGCTTCGTAGGGAACAGCCCCTACGAGCAGTACTTC. This chain connects TRBV5-5 to TRBJ2-7; D not certain. CDR1 is SGHKS and CDR2 is YYEKEE in the germline V gene (reference sequence). V was pared by 2 bases and J by 2 bases, with 14 bases between. CDR3 length: 15 residues.

The rearrangement uses TRBV30 and TRBJ2-3, with 8 bases identical to TRBD2. CDR1 is GTSNPN, CDR2 SVGIG, per germline (reference sequence). CDR3 length: 12 residues. This CDR3 reads CSGGQITDTQYF. CDR3 sequence (DNA): TGTTCGGGGGGGCAAATCACAGATACGCAGTATTTT.

The V and J genes are TRBV5-1 and TRBJ2-7, with D uncertain. The CDR3 is 14 residues long. The germline CDR1 and CDR2 sequences are SGHRS and YFSETQ. The V end was cut by 0 bases, the J end by 11 bases, with 18 bases between. This chain's CDR3 is CASSLDAGMTLEYF. For the CDR3, the DNA is TGCGCCAGCAGCTTGGATGCTGGGATGACGTTGGAGTACTTC.

This chain connects TRBV5-1 to TRBJ2-7, with TRBD2 matching 7 bases. Germline CDR1 reads SGHRS; CDR2 reads YFSETQ. V trimming: 1 base; J trimming: 1 base; junction bases outside the gene matches: 5. This CDR3 region has 15 residues. The CDR3 loop is CASSLSGGGSYEQYF. The DNA of the CDR3 is TGCGCCAGCAGCTTGTCGGGCGGGGGTTCCTACGAGCAGTACTTC.

The chain carries TRBV6-1 and TRBJ2-1; maybe TRBD2 (6 bases). This CDR3 region has 15 residues. Germline CDR1 reads MNHNS; CDR2 reads SASEGT. Between the trimmed V and J ends, which lost 6 bases and 4 bases, there was a span of 16 bases. CDR3 coding DNA: TGTGCCAGCAGGGGCAACCGCGGGATTTACAATGAGCAGTTCTTC. It yields the protein CASRGNRGIYNEQFF.

This clone was counted a single time. CDR3 protein: CASSLALAGNEQFF. The CDR3 DNA follows: TGTGCCAGCAGCTTAGCACTAGCGGGAAATGAGCAGTTCTTC. The rearrangement links TRBV11-2 to TRBJ2-1, with 10 bases that match TRBD2. The ends lost 1 base at V and 7 bases at J; junction bases unmatched: 1. The germline CDR1 and CDR2 sequences are SGHAT and FQNNGV. The CDR3 covers 14 residues.

V gene TRBV6-5 combines with J gene TRBJ2-4, with 7 bases lining up with TRBD1. From germline, CDR1 is MNHEY and CDR2 SVGAGI. CDR3 length: 15 residues. J lost 8 bases, V lost 5 bases, and 12 bases had no gene match. CDR3 residues: CASSAGGGSPDIQYF. CDR3 nucleotides: TGTGCCAGCAGTGCAGGGGGTGGTTCTCCGGACATTCAGTACTTC.

The chain combines TRBV6-5 with TRBJ1-2; D may be TRBD1 (5 bases). Trimming removed 5 bases at V and 8 bases at J, with 15 bases between. Germline CDR1 MNHEY, CDR2 SVGAGI. The CDR3 is 13 amino acids. This CDR3 is CASSQIRDSGYTF. The CDR3 nucleotides read TGTGCCAGCAGTCAAATCAGGGACTCCGGCTACACCTTC.

V is TRBV18 and J is TRBJ1-2; D call uncertain. Looked up from germline, CDR1 is KGHSH and CDR2 is LQKENI. The CDR3 contains 14 residues. Trimming removed 3 bases from V and 3 bases from J, with 11 bases in between. The CDR3 DNA reads as TGTGCCAGCTCACCCACCAAAGGCCACTATGGCTACACCTTC. Translated, it gives CASSPTKGHYGYTF.